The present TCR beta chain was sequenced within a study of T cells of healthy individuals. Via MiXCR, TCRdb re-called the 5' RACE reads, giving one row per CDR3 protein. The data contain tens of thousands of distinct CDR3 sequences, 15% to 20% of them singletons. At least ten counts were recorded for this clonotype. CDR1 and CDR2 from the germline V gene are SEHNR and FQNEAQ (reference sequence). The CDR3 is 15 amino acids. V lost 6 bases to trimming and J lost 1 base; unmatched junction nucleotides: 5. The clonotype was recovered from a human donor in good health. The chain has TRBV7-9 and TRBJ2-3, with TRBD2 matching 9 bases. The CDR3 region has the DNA TGTGCCAGCAGTTTTAGGACTAGCGGCACAGATACGCAGTATTTT. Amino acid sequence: CASSFRTSGTDTQYF.